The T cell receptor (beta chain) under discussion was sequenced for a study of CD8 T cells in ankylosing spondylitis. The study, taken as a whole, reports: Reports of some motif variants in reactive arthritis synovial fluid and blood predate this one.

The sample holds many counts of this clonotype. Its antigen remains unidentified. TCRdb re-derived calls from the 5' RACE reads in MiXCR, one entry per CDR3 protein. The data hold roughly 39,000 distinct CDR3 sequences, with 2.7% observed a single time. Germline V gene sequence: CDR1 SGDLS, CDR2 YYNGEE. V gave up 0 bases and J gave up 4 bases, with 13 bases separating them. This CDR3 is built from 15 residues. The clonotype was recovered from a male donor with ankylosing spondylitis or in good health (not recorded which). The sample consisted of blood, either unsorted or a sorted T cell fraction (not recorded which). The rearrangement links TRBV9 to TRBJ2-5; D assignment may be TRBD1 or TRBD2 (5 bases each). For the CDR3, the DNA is TGTGCCAGCAGCGTAGAGGGACGGAGGCCAGAGACCCAGTACTTC. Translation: CASSVEGRRPETQYF.